One T cell receptor (beta chain) is described in this entry. This entry is derived from a study of T-cell memory formation after mild COVID-19. TCRdb processed the 5' RACE reads anew with MiXCR; each CDR3 protein has one entry. The table records roughly 170,000 distinct CDR3 sequences, about 18% of them present only once. There are 14 residues in the CDR3. CDR1 is SEHNR and CDR2 is FQNEAQ in the germline V gene (reference sequence). V lost 7 bases, J lost 6 bases, and 8 bases stayed unmatched. This chain links TRBV7-9 with TRBJ2-3; 9 bases are shared with TRBD1. This TCR derives from a man aged 18 to 29 who had mild COVID-19 (a few samples of this study predate the infection). Cell type and time point are not known. The sample consisted of PBMCs or a T cell subset sorted from them (not recorded which). CDR3 amino acids: CASMGTGITDTQYF. CDR3 in DNA: TGTGCCAGCATGGGGACAGGGATCACGGATACGCAGTATTTT.